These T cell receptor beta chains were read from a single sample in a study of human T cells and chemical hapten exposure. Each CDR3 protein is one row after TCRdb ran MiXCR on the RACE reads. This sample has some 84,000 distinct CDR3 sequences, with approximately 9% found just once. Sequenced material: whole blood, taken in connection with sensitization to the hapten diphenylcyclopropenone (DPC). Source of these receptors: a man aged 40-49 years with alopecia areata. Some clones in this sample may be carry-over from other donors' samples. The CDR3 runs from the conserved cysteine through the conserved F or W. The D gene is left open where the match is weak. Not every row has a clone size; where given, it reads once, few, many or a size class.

CASSPLKFGQGGYGYTF	TGTGCCAGCAGTCCACTAAAATTCGGACAGGGTGGCTATGGCTACACCTTC	TRBV6-5	TRBJ1-2	many	TRBD1
CASSTLRTGKETQYF	TGTGCCAGTAGTACTCTTCGGACAGGGAAAGAGACCCAGTACTTC	TRBV19	TRBJ2-5	.	TRBD1
CASSTGTSGRGYEQYF	TGTGCCAGCAGTACCGGGACTAGCGGGAGGGGCTACGAGCAGTACTTC	TRBV6-5	TRBJ2-7	.	TRBD2
CASSQNPTGGNSPLHF	TGTGCCAGCAGCCAAAACCCGACAGGGGGAAATTCACCCCTCCACTTT	TRBV3-1	TRBJ1-6	many	TRBD1
CASSLGLGTEAFF	TGTGCCAGCAGCTTAGGTTTGGGGACTGAAGCTTTCTTT	TRBV7-2	TRBJ1-1	many	.
CSARDTGDADQPQHF	TGCAGTGCTAGAGATACAGGCGATGCCGATCAGCCCCAGCATTTT	TRBV20-1	TRBJ1-5	.	.
CASSLVSASGTAYEQYF	TGTGCCAGCAGCTTAGTCTCAGCTAGCGGGACCGCCTACGAGCAGTACTTC	TRBV7-2	TRBJ2-7	few	TRBD2
CASSPSDSSSGNTIYF	TGTGCCAGCTCACCCTCAGACAGTAGCTCTGGAAACACCATATATTTT	TRBV18	TRBJ1-3	many	.
CASRTQGNQPQHF	TGTGCCAGCAGGACACAGGGGAATCAGCCCCAGCATTTT	TRBV12-3/TRBV12-4	TRBJ1-5	few	TRBD1
CASRPMNTEAFF	TGTGCCAGCAGGCCCATGAACACTGAAGCTTTCTTT	TRBV6-1	TRBJ1-1	many	.
CASSSRSGPGTDTQYF	TGTGCCAGCAGCTCAAGGTCGGGACCCGGCACAGATACGCAGTATTTT	TRBV7-2	TRBJ2-3	few	.
CASSLSGGFQYEQYF	TGTGCCAGCAGTTTGTCAGGGGGTTTTCAGTACGAGCAGTACTTC	TRBV28	TRBJ2-7	many	TRBD1
CASSQEGGRQGNSNQPQHF	TGTGCCAGCAGCCAAGAAGGTGGTCGACAGGGCAATAGCAATCAGCCCCAGCATTTT	TRBV14	TRBJ1-5	.	TRBD1
CASSWSETGAEQYF	TGCGCCAGCAGCTGGTCCGAGACAGGGGCCGAGCAGTACTTC	TRBV5-1	TRBJ2-7	few	TRBD1
CAGSGGSSYNEQFF	TGTGCCGGGTCCGGCGGAAGCTCCTACAATGAGCAGTTCTTC	TRBV6-1	TRBJ2-1	few	.
CASKTTRKAFF	TGTGCCAGCAAAACGACACGAAAAGCTTTCTTT	TRBV28	TRBJ1-1	many	.
CASSTPGQGLEDTQYF	TGTGCCAGCAGCACGCCGGGACAAGGACTAGAAGATACGCAGTATTTT	TRBV11-3	TRBJ2-3	few	.
CASSTRQGQETQYF	TGTGCCAGCAGCACACGACAGGGACAAGAGACCCAGTACTTC	TRBV9	TRBJ2-5	.	TRBD1
CASGETATSGWSQFF	TGCGCCAGCGGCGAAACGGCGACTAGCGGGTGGTCCCAGTTCTTC	TRBV5-1	TRBJ2-1	.	TRBD2
CSASVINEQFF	TGCAGTGCCTCGGTGATCAATGAGCAGTTCTTC	TRBV20-1	TRBJ2-1	.	.
CASSKAGQPREGCHDIQYF	TGTGCCAGCAGCAAAGCGGGACAGCCACGTGAAGGGTGTCATGACATTCAGTACTTC	TRBV21-1	TRBJ2-4	many	.
CASIRDLKATGELFF	TGTGCCAGCATTCGAGACCTAAAAGCCACCGGGGAGCTGTTTTTT	TRBV2	TRBJ2-2	few	.
CAISGQGKERGQETQYF	TGTGCCATCAGCGGACAGGGAAAAGAGCGCGGGCAAGAGACCCAGTACTTC	TRBV10-3	TRBJ2-5	few	TRBD1
CAISEHRQGPEKLFF	TGTGCCATCAGTGAACACAGACAAGGCCCTGAAAAACTGTTTTTT	TRBV10-3	TRBJ1-4	.	.
CASSYLAGDTDTQYF	TGTGCCAGTAGTTACCTAGCGGGAGACACAGATACGCAGTATTTT	TRBV19	TRBJ2-3	.	TRBD2
CASKHLGDRGAKNIQYF	TGTGCCAGCAAACACTTGGGGGACAGGGGAGCCAAAAACATTCAGTACTTC	TRBV6-5	TRBJ2-4	.	TRBD1
CASSAGQKEKLFF	TGTGCCAGCAGCGCGGGGCAAAAGGAAAAACTGTTTTTT	TRBV7-2	TRBJ1-4	.	.
CASSFGALNTEAFF	TGTGCCAGCAGTTTTGGGGCCCTGAACACTGAAGCTTTCTTT	TRBV12-3/TRBV12-4	TRBJ1-1	many	.
CSARVAGTSGWGEQFF	TGCAGTGCTAGAGTCGCCGGGACTAGCGGTTGGGGTGAGCAGTTCTTC	TRBV20-1	TRBJ2-1	.	TRBD2
CASSYSFRADGASGGQETQYF	TGTGCCAGCAGTTACAGCTTCCGGGCAGATGGGGCTAGCGGGGGACAAGAGACCCAGTACTTC	TRBV6-6	TRBJ2-5	.	TRBD2
CASSRLSSGLAKNIQYF	TGTGCCAGCAGCCGATTGAGTAGCGGACTAGCCAAAAACATTCAGTACTTC	TRBV3-1	TRBJ2-4	.	.
CASTHFEGVSYIQYF	TGTGCCAGTACCCATTTTGAAGGGGTGTCGTACATTCAGTACTTC	TRBV19	TRBJ2-4	.	.
CASSIVAGLNYGYTF	TGTGCCAGTAGTATAGTGGCAGGGCTTAACTATGGCTACACCTTC	TRBV19	TRBJ1-2	many	.
CASSLDYRGNQPQHF	TGCGCCAGCAGCTTGGACTACCGGGGCAATCAGCCCCAGCATTTT	TRBV5-1	TRBJ1-5	.	.
CASSLKAGSEQYF	TGTGCCAGCAGCCTGAAGGCGGGAAGCGAGCAGTACTTC	TRBV7-2	TRBJ2-7	many	.
CASSNRGTWSTDTQYF	TGTGCCAGCAGCAATCGCGGAACTTGGAGCACAGATACGCAGTATTTT	TRBV21-1	TRBJ2-3	few	.
CSVEDPGDTQYF	TGCAGCGTTGAAGATCCGGGTGATACGCAGTATTTT	TRBV29-1	TRBJ2-3	many	.
CASSTGYGANVLTF	TGTGCCAGCAGTACAGGGTACGGGGCCAACGTCCTGACTTTC	TRBV6-5	TRBJ2-6	few	.
CASSPPGLAGVSTQYF	TGTGCCAGCAGCCCGCCAGGACTAGCGGGAGTATCTACGCAGTATTTT	TRBV7-2	TRBJ2-3	many	TRBD2
CASSSGRAPGSTQYF	TGTGCCAGCTCCTCCGGACGGGCCCCCGGTAGTACGCAGTATTTT	TRBV18	TRBJ2-3	.	.
CSARSQGSRNTGELFF	TGCAGTGCTAGAAGTCAGGGGAGTCGGAACACCGGGGAGCTGTTTTTT	TRBV20-1	TRBJ2-2	.	.